This is a list of T cell receptor beta chains from one sample in a study of cytomegalovirus exposure and HLA in healthy donors. Assay: immunoSEQ multiplex PCR; the TCRdb copy retains only in-frame clones and omits some. Recorded for this sample: fewer than 150,000 clones. Input material: PBMCs. The receptors were gathered from a man in his late teens or twenties in good health and CMV-seronegative. The conserved cysteine and the conserved F or W are not part of the CDR3 here. D genes are given only for firm matches.

V gene	J gene	CDR3 length	D gene	CDR3 protein
TRBV5-1	TRBJ1-1	12	NA	ASSEGTANTEAF
TRBV10-3	TRBJ2-2	12	TRBD2	ASTSGSHTGELF
TRBV27	TRBJ2-2	12	NA	ASSFGSNTGELF
TRBV6-1	TRBJ1-2	14	TRBD1	ASSVATGGRDYGYT
TRBV7-2	TRBJ1-5	12	TRBD1	ASSSDRVSQPQH
TRBV20-1	TRBJ2-5	9	NA	SARGQETQY
TRBV19	TRBJ2-5	13	TRBD2	ASMVTSGGQETQY
TRBV19	TRBJ1-2	12	NA	ASSINRDTRGYT
TRBV19	TRBJ1-1	12	NA	ATSRPTMNTEAF
TRBV9	TRBJ1-1	12	TRBD1	ASSLTGKNTEAF
TRBV30	TRBJ1-1	10	NA	AGEAGGTEAF
TRBV10-2	TRBJ2-7	10	NA	ASTITQREQY
TRBV25-1	TRBJ2-1	14	NA	ASSLRGDKSYNEQF
TRBV27	TRBJ2-7	14	TRBD2	ASSLTSGRALNEQY
TRBV18	TRBJ2-7	10	TRBD1	ASSTTGDEQY
TRBV7-9	TRBJ2-1	11	TRBD2	ASQAGGPNEQF
TRBV6-1	TRBJ1-5	13	NA	ASNSRVGAGQPQH
TRBV29-1	TRBJ1-1	10	TRBD1	RADRGRSEAF
TRBV2	TRBJ1-1	13	NA	ASRGASGANTEAF
TRBV9	TRBJ1-4	13	TRBD1	ASSPSGQGWEKLF
TRBV19	TRBJ2-5	15	TRBD2	ASSRSTSGSRKGTQY
TRBV5-4	TRBJ2-1	15	TRBD2	ASRVGEDIGGVREQF
TRBV5-6	TRBJ1-5	11	NA	ASSLRGNQPQH
TRBV7-9	TRBJ1-2	11	TRBD1	ASSLAETGRLT
TRBV2	TRBJ2-1	14	TRBD2	ASSQPGLVPYNEQF
TRBV2	TRBJ1-4	11	NA	ASSAGTHEKLF
TRBV9	TRBJ2-3	13	TRBD1	ASSLEGAGTDTQY
TRBV27	TRBJ1-2	13	TRBD1	ASSFWDRGLSGYT
TRBV19	TRBJ1-2	12	NA	ASSIVGGANGYT
TRBV6-1	TRBJ1-3	15	TRBD1	ASSEALGQSSGNTIY
TRBV9	TRBJ1-1	13	NA	ASSTMGDWNTEAF
TRBV19	TRBJ1-1	11	NA	ASNTGGSTEAF
TRBV10-2	TRBJ1-1	11	TRBD1	ASSRDREGQAF
TRBV6-5	TRBJ1-1	13	TRBD1	ASSYGDRGNTEAF
TRBV4-1	TRBJ1-2	12	NA	ASSQSQLNYGYT
TRBV19	TRBJ1-5	14	TRBD1	ASSTPGQLSNQPQH
TRBV5-1	TRBJ2-1	15	TRBD2	ASSLGVRLAGGSEQF
TRBV25-1	TRBJ1-2	9	NA	ASREDYGYT
TRBV12-5	TRBJ1-5	13	NA	ASGPQGPRNQPQH
TRBV14	TRBJ2-1	9	NA	ASSHSNEQF